Listed here are 2 T cell receptor beta chains from one sample, sequenced in a study of blood T cell repertoires in COVID-19. Generated by immunoSEQ multiplex PCR, the TCRdb table keeps only in-frame clones and is missing some. The data hold about 56,000 clones, with 85% to 90% observed a single time. Source material: peripheral blood. The receptors come from a woman aged 55-69 years with COVID-19, enrolled during active disease.

The V gene is TRBV19, the J gene TRBJ2-1; 15 positions agree with TRBD2. Trimming took 4 bases from V and 8 from J; bases not matched to a gene: 3. CDR3 size: 15 residues. Germline loops: CDR1 LNHDA, CDR2 SQIVND (reference sequence). DNA of the CDR3: TGTGCCAGTAGTAGGACTAGCGGGAGGGCCGATGAGCAGTTCTTC. Residues: CASSRTSGRADEQFF.

The V and J genes are TRBV7-9 and TRBJ2-7; 7 nucleotides align to TRBD2. V was clipped by 5 bases and J by 7 bases; unmatched bases: 8. There are 13 residues in the CDR3. Per the germline V gene, CDR1 is SEHNR and CDR2 is FQNEAQ (reference sequence). CDR3 coding DNA: TGTGCCAGCAGCAAACGACTAGCAGAAGAGCAGTACTTC. Protein: CASSKRLAEEQYF.